This T cell receptor beta chain is drawn from a study of blood T cells in healthy people across ages. The CDR3 covers 16 residues. Germline V gene lookup returns CDR1 LGHNT and CDR2 FRNRAP. Trimming pared 1 base from V and 1 base from J, leaving 14 bases between. The authors ran a second PCR of roughly 6 to 11 cycles using a sample-barcoded 5' primer and a J-beta primer mix. Each CDR3 protein is one row after TCRdb ran MiXCR on the 5' RACE reads. The sample has hundreds of thousands of distinct CDR3 sequences, roughly 43% seen once. Healthy Caucasian individuals from Russia aged about 6 to 95 were enrolled as donors. Study conclusions and caveats: Considered underestimates were the diversity estimates obtained from one million T cells.

A word on this clonotype: Its antigen is unidentified.

The chain has TRBV12-5 and TRBJ2-7; the D is unclear. The TCR originated in an elderly man in good health. Sequenced: blood. CDR3 amino acids: CASGLATVKGSYEQYF. DNA for the CDR3: TGTGCTAGTGGTTTGGCAACAGTCAAGGGATCCTACGAGCAGTACTTC. The variable domain in full, completed from reference TRBV12-5 and TRBJ2-7, reads DARVTQTPRHKVTEMGQEVTMRCQPILGHNTVFWYRQTMMQGLELLAYFRNRAPLDDSGMPKDRFSAEMPDATLATLKIQPSEPRDSAVYFCASGLATVKGSYEQYFGPGTRLTVT.